This T cell receptor (beta chain) derives from a study of blood T cell repertoires in COVID-19. CDR1 and CDR2 (germline): SGHTA, FQGTGA. Trimming stripped 2 bases from V and 2 bases from J, with 16 bases between. This CDR3 comprises 18 residues. Data came from immunoSEQ multiplex PCR; TCRdb stores just in-frame clones and leaves some out. Of approximately 280,000 clones detected, approximately 84% appear once; the ten largest clones hold more than 1.1%. This TCR was recovered from a human donor with COVID-19, enrolled during active disease. The donor label of this sample is uncertain. The chain couples TRBV7-3 to TRBJ2-6; D unresolved. Sample: peripheral blood. DNA of the CDR3: TGTGCCAGCAGCTTATGGCACAGCTCTGAGACTGGGGCCAACGTCCTGACTTTC. Translated, it gives CASSLWHSSETGANVLTF.